Listed below are T cell receptor beta chains from one sample, sequenced in a study of cytomegalovirus exposure and HLA in healthy donors. Data came from immunoSEQ multiplex PCR; TCRdb stores just in-frame clones and leaves some out. Among 200,000 to 300,000 clones listed, roughly 86% were seen once. The source material was PBMCs. The receptor source for this set is a woman in her forties in good health and CMV-seropositive. The CDR3 runs from the conserved cysteine through the conserved F or W. D genes are given only for firm matches. Part of the rows lack a size; the others show once, few, many or a class for expanded clones.

cdr3_aa | cdr3_nt | v_call | clone_size | d_call | cdr3_length | j_call
CASSGRDTESGELFF | TGTGCCAGCAGCGGCCGGGACACGGAGTCCGGGGAGCTGTTTTTT | TRBV5-4 | - | - | 15 | TRBJ2-2
CASSPIAGGTFEQYF | TGTGCCAGCAGCCCTATAGCGGGAGGTACTTTCGAGCAGTACTTC | TRBV27 | - | TRBD2 | 15 | TRBJ2-7
CASSLYSGSSYEQYF | TGTGCCAGCAGCTTATACTCCGGGAGCTCCTACGAGCAGTACTTC | TRBV7-6 | - | - | 15 | TRBJ2-7
CASSAYEQYF | TGTGCCAGCAGCGCCTACGAGCAGTACTTC | TRBV2 | - | - | 10 | TRBJ2-7
CASSLVRGGYGYTF | TGTGCCAGCAGCTTAGTGCGGGGCGGCTATGGCTACACCTTC | TRBV7-2 | once | - | 14 | TRBJ1-2
CASSLAGLLGNNEQFF | TGTGCTAGCAGCTTAGCGGGACTCCTAGGTAACAATGAGCAGTTCTTC | TRBV7-7 | - | TRBD2 | 16 | TRBJ2-1
CASSYHGGGTDTQYF | TGTGCCAGCAGCTACCACGGGGGGGGGACAGATACGCAGTATTTT | TRBV7-2 | - | TRBD2 | 15 | TRBJ2-3
CASSYSGSGGYTF | TGTGCCAGCAGTTACTCAGGGAGTGGTGGCTACACCTTC | TRBV6-5 | - | - | 13 | TRBJ1-2
CASSTGGGYTF | TGTGCCAGCAGTACGGGTGGAGGCTACACCTTC | TRBV6-5 | - | - | 11 | TRBJ1-2
CSVLRTPGEEQFF | TGCAGCGTTCTCCGGACCCCCGGGGAAGAGCAGTTCTTC | TRBV29-1 | once | - | 13 | TRBJ2-1
CASSIETSGRYEQYF | TGTGCCAGTAGTATCGAGACTAGCGGGAGGTACGAGCAGTACTTC | TRBV19 | - | TRBD2 | 15 | TRBJ2-7
CASSYPGVAGHEQYF | TGTGCCAGCAGTTACCCAGGGGTAGCGGGACACGAGCAGTACTTC | TRBV6-5 | - | TRBD2 | 15 | TRBJ2-7
CASTTGGRSGNTIYF | TGTGCCAGCACTACCGGGGGGCGAAGTGGAAACACCATATATTTT | TRBV6-1 | few | - | 15 | TRBJ1-3
CASSVPGLAETQYF | TGTGCCAGCAGTGTACCTGGACTAGCGGAGACCCAGTACTTC | TRBV2 | - | TRBD2 | 14 | TRBJ2-5
CASSVVGQGVKQPQHF | TGTGCCAGCAGCGTAGTGGGACAGGGGGTGAAGCAGCCCCAGCATTTT | TRBV9 | - | TRBD1 | 16 | TRBJ1-5
CASSIAKGDTGELFF | TGTGCCAGTAGTATAGCCAAGGGGGACACCGGGGAGCTGTTTTTT | TRBV19 | - | - | 15 | TRBJ2-2
CASSYSRLLSYEQYF | TGTGCCAGCAGTTACTCTCGTTTACTCTCCTACGAGCAGTACTTC | TRBV6-5 | - | - | 15 | TRBJ2-7
CASSPTGQGLTDTQYF | TGTGCCAGCTCACCTACGGGACAGGGACTCACAGATACGCAGTATTTT | TRBV18 | few | TRBD1 | 16 | TRBJ2-3
CASSNGQTQETQYF | TGTGCCAGCAGCAACGGACAGACACAAGAGACCCAGTACTTC | TRBV5-4 | - | - | 14 | TRBJ2-5
CATSRGASGKLLYEQFF | TGTGCCACCAGCAGAGGAGCTAGCGGGAAATTGCTTTATGAGCAGTTCTTC | TRBV15 | few | TRBD2 | 17 | TRBJ2-1
CASSLSRLGTSGDQETQYF | TGTGCCAGCAGCTTAAGCCGCCTAGGGACTAGCGGAGACCAAGAGACCCAGTACTTC | TRBV11-3 | - | TRBD2 | 19 | TRBJ2-5
CASSFAYSTDTQYF | TGTGCCAGTAGCTTCGCCTATAGCACAGATACGCAGTATTTT | TRBV19 | - | - | 14 | TRBJ2-3
CASRTTGITGELFF | TGTGCCAGCAGGACTACGGGGATCACCGGGGAGCTGTTTTTT | TRBV7-9 | once | - | 14 | TRBJ2-2
CASSTEETQYF | TGTGCCAGCAGCACCGAGGAGACCCAGTACTTC | TRBV5-8 | - | - | 11 | TRBJ2-5
CASSPIPGQGGREQYF | TGTGCCAGCAGCCCCATTCCCGGACAGGGGGGCCGGGAGCAGTACTTC | TRBV9 | - | TRBD1 | 16 | TRBJ2-7
CASSLDPASGEQYF | TGTGCCAGCAGCTTAGATCCGGCTAGCGGCGAGCAGTACTTC | TRBV11-3 | - | TRBD2 | 14 | TRBJ2-7
CASSLGRTGLSEQYF | TGTGCCAGCAGCTTGGGAAGGACAGGGCTCAGCGAGCAGTACTTC | TRBV7-2 | - | TRBD1 | 15 | TRBJ2-7
CASSPAMAGNTEAFF | TGTGCCAGCAGCCCAGCCATGGCAGGGAACACTGAAGCTTTCTTT | TRBV7-6 | - | - | 15 | TRBJ1-1
CAWKTVDGEKLFF | TGTGCCTGGAAGACAGTCGATGGCGAAAAACTGTTTTTT | TRBV30 | - | - | 13 | TRBJ1-4
CASSLTPIGELFF | TGTGCCAGCAGCTTAACTCCAATCGGGGAGCTGTTTTTT | TRBV11-2 | once | - | 13 | TRBJ2-2
CASSQVLSRDTQYF | TGCGCCAGCAGCCAAGTCCTTAGTAGAGATACGCAGTATTTT | TRBV4-3 | - | - | 14 | TRBJ2-3
CASSPGQGIYYEQYF | TGTGCCAGCTCACCTGGACAGGGGATATACTACGAGCAGTACTTC | TRBV18 | once | TRBD1 | 15 | TRBJ2-7
CAIGASGSGETQYF | TGTGCCATCGGGGCTAGCGGGAGCGGAGAGACCCAGTACTTC | TRBV10-3 | - | TRBD2 | 14 | TRBJ2-5
CASSFRGNTGELFF | TGTGCCAGCAGCTTCAGGGGGAACACCGGGGAGCTGTTTTTT | TRBV7-2 | - | - | 14 | TRBJ2-2
CASSLGTGGFEKLFF | TGTGCCAGCAGCCTCGGGACAGGGGGGTTTGAAAAACTGTTTTTT | TRBV7-9 | - | TRBD1 | 15 | TRBJ1-4
CASSATTGAPGANVLTF | TGTGCCAGCAGTGCTACCACAGGGGCCCCTGGGGCCAACGTCCTGACTTTC | TRBV25-1 | - | TRBD1 | 17 | TRBJ2-6
CASSPGGGFFAPTGELFF | TGTGCCAGCAGCCCCGGAGGTGGTTTTTTCGCGCCCACCGGGGAGCTGTTTTTT | TRBV28 | - | - | 18 | TRBJ2-2
CASSLNGGLTEAFF | TGTGCCAGCAGCTTAAATGGGGGCTTGACTGAAGCTTTCTTT | TRBV7-3 | - | - | 14 | TRBJ1-1
CASSDTPQGSDGEKLFF | TGTGCCAGCAGCGATACGCCTCAGGGTTCCGACGGTGAAAAACTGTTTTTT | TRBV16 | - | - | 17 | TRBJ1-4
CASGFGAFTDTQYF | TGTGCCAGTGGGTTTGGGGCCTTCACAGATACGCAGTATTTT | TRBV5-6 | - | - | 14 | TRBJ2-3
CASAPGTLYGYTF | TGTGCCAGCGCCCCCGGGACACTCTATGGCTACACCTTC | TRBV7-2 | - | - | 13 | TRBJ1-2
CASSDPGQLFAEAFF | TGTGCCAGCAGTGATCCGGGACAGCTTTTCGCTGAAGCTTTCTTT | TRBV28 | - | TRBD1 | 15 | TRBJ1-1
CAWSGGAGGAYEQYF | TGTGCCTGGAGTGGGGGGGCGGGAGGCGCCTACGAGCAGTACTTC | TRBV30 | - | TRBD2 | 15 | TRBJ2-7
CASSSGSGWSNQPQHF | TGTGCCAGCAGTTCCGGTTCGGGGTGGAGCAATCAGCCCCAGCATTTT | TRBV28 | - | - | 16 | TRBJ1-5